Below are 18 T cell receptor beta chains sequenced from a single sample in a study of cytomegalovirus exposure and HLA in healthy donors. The study ran its PCR with 60 Vbeta and 13 Jbeta primers. Sequencing was performed with immunoSEQ multiplex PCR; in TCRdb, only in-frame clones are kept and a portion is missing. Among roughly 120,000 clones listed, 75% to 85% were seen once. Sequencing used PBMCs. These TCRs come from a middle-aged man in good health and CMV-seronegative.

The J gene is TRBJ1-2, the V gene TRBV5-1; D uncertain. Looked up from germline, CDR1 is SGHRS and CDR2 is YFSETQ. V lost 4 bases, J lost 6 bases, and 16 bases lay in between. The CDR3 sequence is 14 residues long. CDR3 coding DNA: TGCGCCAGCAGCCGTTCCGGTAGACTGGATGGCTACACCTTC. Encoded protein: CASSRSGRLDGYTF.

This clone has a handful of counts. The chain is built from TRBV12-1 and TRBJ2-2; TRBD2, the D gene given by the table, was not confirmed from the DNA. TRBV12-1 is shown as a pseudogene. The CDR3 contains 15 residues. Written as DNA, the CDR3 is TGTGCCAGCAGCTGGGGACTACCGAACACCGGGGAGCTGTTTTTT. Translation: CASSWGLPNTGELFF.

This chain links TRBV7-2 with TRBJ2-5; 10 nucleotides match TRBD2. The CDR3 is 18 amino acids. Germline V gene lookup returns CDR1 SGHTA and CDR2 FQGNSA. V lost 3 bases and J lost 9; bases outside the gene matches: 19. This CDR3 reads CASSFLPPGSGGAEPQYF. The CDR3 bases are TGTGCCAGCAGCTTCCTCCCCCCCGGCAGCGGGGGGGCCGAGCCCCAGTACTTC.

The rearrangement uses TRBV7-2 and TRBJ1-5; D remains ambiguous. CDR3 length: 16 amino acids. CDR1 SGHTA and CDR2 FQGNSA come from the germline V gene. V gave up 4 bases and J gave up 1 base, with 14 bases separating them. In nucleotides, the CDR3 is TGTGCCAGCAGCTCGCCACCCATCGGGAGCAATCAGCCCCAGCATTTT. The encoded protein is CASSSPPIGSNQPQHF.

In the case of this clone: Relative to the germline gene, one junction end is altered; a read error may explain this. J is TRBJ2-6 and V is TRBV6-5, with D possibly matching TRBD1 (5 bases). The CDR3 covers 14 residues. Germline V gives CDR1 MNHEY, CDR2 SVGAGI. The CDR3 coding sequence is TGTGCCACGCATGGGGTCCTTGGGGCCAACGGCCTGACTTTC. Amino acid sequence: CATHGVLGANGLTF.

The CDR3 loop reads CASSQVNGNEQYF. CDR3 bases: TGTGCCAGCAGCCAAGTGAACGGTAACGAGCAGTACTTC. The V gene is TRBV14, the J gene TRBJ2-5; D is unclear. The DNA end is more similar to TRBJ2-7, so the J call may be wrong. The CDR3 is 13 amino acids. Germline V gene lookup returns CDR1 SGHDN and CDR2 FVKESK.

V usage is TRBV29-1 and J usage is TRBJ1-3; D gene uncertain. V lost 3 bases and J 7 bases, leaving 13 bases between the germline ends. The CDR3 covers 13 residues. Germline CDR1 SQVTM, CDR2 ANQGSEA. The DNA for the CDR3 is TGCAGCGTTGACGGAGGTGTCGGGAACACCATATATTTT. This codes for CSVDGGVGNTIYF.

V usage is TRBV6-1 and J usage is TRBJ1-6; D possibly corresponds to TRBD1 (5 bases). The germline V and J ends were trimmed by 10 bases and 7 bases, with 14 bases remaining between them. The CDR3 length is 13 residues. Per the germline V gene, CDR1 is MNHNS and CDR2 is SASEGT. CDR3 bases: TGTGCCACCTTTATGGGGGGGAATTCACCCCTCCACTTT. Translated: CATFMGGNSPLHF.

The chain links TRBV29-1 to TRBJ1-1; D remains ambiguous. This CDR3 comprises 13 residues. Trimming took off 1 base at V and 1 base at J, with 7 bases between the two ends. CDR1 is SQVTM, CDR2 ANQGSEA, per germline. For the CDR3, the DNA is TGCAGCGTTGAAGCATACAAGAACACTGAAGCTTTCTTT. Its translation is CSVEAYKNTEAFF.

This clone was picked up a small number of times. The J gene is TRBJ1-1, the V gene TRBV7-3; 7 bases match TRBD1. Losses at the gene ends were 9 bases for V and 4 bases for J; bases not matched to a gene: 11. Germline values: CDR1 SGHTA, CDR2 FQGTGA. The CDR3 loop spans 14 amino acids. DNA for the CDR3: TGTGCCAGTGCGACGACAGGGCCGGGCACTGAAGCTTTCTTT. It codes for CASATTGPGTEAFF.

This clone has just a few counts. The rearrangement joins TRBV29-1 to TRBJ1-3; D unresolved. The germline gives CDR1 SQVTM, CDR2 ANQGSEA. This CDR3 contains 11 residues. Trimming took 5 bases from V and 8 from J, leaving 10 bases between them. The CDR3 reads CSVTFSDTIYF. The CDR3 nucleotides are TGCAGCGTTACTTTTTCGGACACCATATATTTT.

The genes are TRBV4-3 and TRBJ1-3, with TRBD1 matching 8 bases. Per the germline V gene, CDR1 is LGHNA and CDR2 is YSLEER. V gave up 4 bases and J gave up 1 base; unmatched junction bases: 3. The CDR3 sequence is 15 residues long. CDR3 region: CASSPGTGSGNTIYF. CDR3 in DNA: TGCGCCAGCAGCCCTGGGACAGGATCTGGAAACACCATATATTTT.

This clone was seen just once. V usage is TRBV28 and J usage is TRBJ1-5; 7 bases match TRBD1. Germline-derived CDR1 and CDR2 are MDHEN and SYDVKM. The CDR3 extends over 14 amino acids. Unmatched junction bases numbered 8, after V lost 6 bases and J lost 6 bases. This chain's CDR3 is CASRQQGNTQPQHF. CDR3 DNA sequence: TGTGCCAGCAGACAACAGGGGAATACTCAGCCCCAGCATTTT. Full variable domain (remainder filled in from reference TRBV28 and TRBJ1-5): DVKVTQSSRYLVKRTGEKVFLECVQDMDHENMFWYRQDPGLGLRLIYFSYDVKMKEKGDIPEGYSVSREKKERFSLILESASTNQTSMYLCASRQQGNTQPQHFGDGTRLSIL.

The V call is TRBV9, the J call TRBJ2-3; D may be TRBD2 (5 bases). There are 15 residues in the CDR3. With 0 bases removed from V and 5 bases from J, the gap between germline ends came to 13 bases. From germline, CDR1 is SGDLS and CDR2 YYNGEE. In nucleotides, the CDR3 is TGTGCCAGCAGCGTAGCCTCGGACTGGAGAGATACGCAGTATTTT. Protein product: CASSVASDWRDTQYF. Variable domain in full (rest from reference TRBV9 and TRBJ2-3): DSGVTQTPKHLITATGQRVTLRCSPRSGDLSVYWYQQSLDQGLQFLIQYYNGEERAKGNILERFSAQQFPDLHSELNLSSLELGDSALYFCASSVASDWRDTQYFGPGTRLTVL.

V is TRBV19 and J is TRBJ2-3, with 10 nucleotides matching TRBD2. With V trimmed by 3 bases and J by 3 bases, 6 bases remained unmatched. The CDR3 extends over 16 amino acids. CDR1 LNHDA and CDR2 SQIVND come from the germline V gene (reference sequence). The CDR3 loop reads CASSMQLAGLTDTQYF. CDR3 DNA sequence: TGTGCCAGTAGTATGCAACTAGCGGGGCTGACAGATACGCAGTATTTT.

The chain uses TRBV19 and TRBJ1-2; D gene uncertain. The CDR3 totals 13 residues. The V gene lost 3 bases and the J gene lost 4 bases, with 9 bases spanning the gap. Per the germline V gene, CDR1 is LNHDA and CDR2 is SQIVND (reference sequence). Here the CDR3 DNA reads TGTGCCAGTAGTATTTCAGATATCTATGGCTACACCTTC. Encoded protein: CASSISDIYGYTF.

This clone was seen once. V usage is TRBV5-4 and J usage is TRBJ1-1; 7 bases fit TRBD1. The V gene's germline CDR1 is SGHNT and CDR2 YYREEE (reference sequence). CDR3 length: 14 amino acids. The junction had 4 bases not matched to a gene; V was cut back by 4 bases and J by 1 base. CDR3 protein: CASSVTGRNTEAFF. The CDR3 DNA reads as TGTGCCAGCAGCGTGACAGGGAGGAACACTGAAGCTTTCTTT.

This chain uses TRBV7-8 with TRBJ2-5; D is perhaps TRBD2 (6 bases). CDR1 and CDR2 from the germline V gene are SGHVS and FQNEAQ. The CDR3 sequence is 16 residues long. The V end was cut by 0 bases, the J end by 5 bases, with 16 bases between. The CDR3 region is CASSLAPPGGSETQYF. The CDR3 DNA follows: TGTGCCAGCAGCTTAGCCCCCCCCGGGGGTAGTGAGACCCAGTACTTC.